This is a list of T cell receptor beta chains from one sample in a study of cytomegalovirus exposure and HLA in healthy donors. TCRdb's table, derived via immunoSEQ multiplex PCR, lists solely in-frame clones and lacks some. Of 150,000 or so clones in the sample, around 80% were seen once. The sequenced material came from PBMCs. The receptors were sampled from a woman under 30 in good health and CMV-seronegative. CDR3s include the opening cysteine and the closing phenylalanine or tryptophan. Each record gives: V gene, J gene, CDR3 length, clone size, D gene, CDR3 DNA, CDR3 protein. The D gene is left open where the match is weak. Clone size, where shown, is once, few, many, or a class for clones that have expanded.

>TRBV2|TRBJ2-7|15|-|-
TGTGCCAGCAGGCTTGGAGGTGCCACCCTGTACGAGCAGTACTTC
CASRLGGATLYEQYF
>TRBV10-2|TRBJ1-2|16|-|-
TGCGCCAGCAGTGAGACTCAACAACAGGGTCGCCTCGGCTACACCTTC
CASSETQQQGRLGYTF
>TRBV7-9|TRBJ2-3|13|-|-
TGTGCCAGCAGCTTCTTTCAGGGTTATACGCAGTATTTT
CASSFFQGYTQYF
>TRBV12-1|TRBJ1-1|15|-|-
TGTGCCAGCAGCTTTAAGGCCGAGGCGAAGACTGAAGCTTTCTTT
CASSFKAEAKTEAFF
>TRBV27|TRBJ2-4|18|-|TRBD2
TGTGCCAGCAGTCCACTGCCCCAGCGGGAGTGGGCCAAAAACATTCAGTACTTC
CASSPLPQREWAKNIQYF
>TRBV4-1|TRBJ2-7|17|-|TRBD1
TGCGCCAGCAGCCAAGATGGGGACAGGGGGCTAGGCTACGAGCAGTACTTC
CASSQDGDRGLGYEQYF
>TRBV7-2|TRBJ2-5|15|-|TRBD2
TGTGCCAGCAGCTTTACTAGCGGGAGTGGAGAGACCCAGTACTTC
CASSFTSGSGETQYF
>TRBV6-1|TRBJ2-7|13|-|-
TGTGCCAGCAGTCAAAGCATTTACTACGAGCAGTACTTC
CASSQSIYYEQYF
>TRBV7-3|TRBJ1-1|14|-|-
TGTGCCAGCAGAGTGACAGATTCGAACACTGAAGCTTTCTTT
CASRVTDSNTEAFF
>TRBV5-6|TRBJ2-3|15|-|TRBD2
TGTGCCAGCAGCCGCCCTCCGGGAGGAGCAGATACGCAGTATTTT
CASSRPPGGADTQYF
>TRBV28|TRBJ1-1|15|-|TRBD1
TGTGCCAGCACCACCGGGACAGGGGGTTTTACTGAAGCTTTCTTT
CASTTGTGGFTEAFF
>TRBV5-8|TRBJ2-3|16|few|TRBD1
TGTGCCAGCAGCTTGGGAGGGACAGCATTCACAGATACGCAGTATTTT
CASSLGGTAFTDTQYF
>TRBV18|TRBJ1-1|16|-|TRBD1
TGTGCCAGCTCACCACCCGGGACAGACCGCTACACTGAAGCTTTCTTT
CASSPPGTDRYTEAFF
>TRBV6-1|TRBJ2-7|13|once|-
TGTGCCAGCAGTGTGGGGGGGGCGGGTGAGCAGTACTTC
CASSVGGAGEQYF
>TRBV28|TRBJ2-7|13|few|-
TGTGCCAGCAGTCGTACAGGTCGCGACGAGCAGTACTTC
CASSRTGRDEQYF
>TRBV5-1|TRBJ2-5|17|-|TRBD2
TGCGCCAGCAGCTTGGGACTAGCGGGAGGATTCCAAGAGACCCAGTACTTC
CASSLGLAGGFQETQYF
>TRBV4-3|TRBJ2-7|15|once|-
TGCGCCAGCAGCCAAGAACCCCAGGGAGGGGGCGAGCAGTACTTC
CASSQEPQGGGEQYF
>TRBV4-2|TRBJ2-1|15|once|-
TGTGCCAGCAGCCAAGACGGGACTGGGAACAATGAGCAGTTCTTC
CASSQDGTGNNEQFF
>TRBV4-1|TRBJ2-1|16|-|-
TGCGCCAGCAGCCAGACGGATCAGCGGTCCGTAAATGAGCAGTTCTTC
CASSQTDQRSVNEQFF
>TRBV5-1|TRBJ2-1|16|once|-
TGCGCCAGCAGCTCCGGCGGGACGAGGGTTTACAATGAGCAGTTCTTC
CASSSGGTRVYNEQFF
>TRBV28|TRBJ2-5|12|-|TRBD2
TGTGCCAGTCGGGAGGGGGAGCGCGCCCAGTACTTC
CASREGERAQYF
>TRBV5-1|TRBJ2-5|17|-|-
TGCGCCAGCAGCTTGGGGAGGCGGGGCAGGGCTCAAGAGACCCAGTACTTC
CASSLGRRGRAQETQYF
>TRBV27|TRBJ2-7|14|once|TRBD2
TGTGCCAGCGGACTAGCGGGCCGTGGATACGAGCAGTACTTC
CASGLAGRGYEQYF
>TRBV28|TRBJ2-7|14|-|-
TGTGCCAGCAGTTTATTTCCAGGGAAGGACGAGCAGTACTTC
CASSLFPGKDEQYF
>TRBV18|TRBJ2-1|15|-|TRBD2
TGTGCCAGCTCACCTAGCGGGAGGATCCACAATGAGCAGTTCTTC
CASSPSGRIHNEQFF
>TRBV19|TRBJ2-7|13|-|TRBD2
TGTGCCAGTAGTACTGCGGGAGGGGTCGAGCAGTACTTC
CASSTAGGVEQYF
>TRBV28|TRBJ1-6|14|few|-
TGTGCCAGCAGTTTTCCTTGGGACTATTCACCCCTCCACTTT
CASSFPWDYSPLHF
>TRBV10-1|TRBJ1-1|13|-|-
TGCGCCAGCAGTGAGTCCGGTAACACTGAAGCTTTCTTT
CASSESGNTEAFF
>TRBV6-5|TRBJ1-1|16|-|TRBD1
TGTGCCAGCAGTTACTCCCCTGGGACAGGGAACACTGAAGCTTTCTTT
CASSYSPGTGNTEAFF
>TRBV5-6|TRBJ2-5|15|once|TRBD2
TGTGCCAGCAGCTTGGGACTAGCGGACCAAGAGACCCAGTACTTC
CASSLGLADQETQYF
>TRBV7-9|TRBJ2-5|13|-|-
TGTGCCAGCACCTTCGGAGCCCAAGAGACCCAGTACTTC
CASTFGAQETQYF
>TRBV2|TRBJ2-1|11|-|-
TGTGCCAGCAGTGAAGCCTCCGTGCAGTTCTTC
CASSEASVQFF
>TRBV7-3|TRBJ1-1|14|-|-
TGTGCCAGCAGCTTAACCGGGGGTAACACTGAAGCTTTCTTT
CASSLTGGNTEAFF
>TRBV6-5|TRBJ1-3|13|-|-
TGTGCCAGCAGTCCCCAGGGGGGAAACACCATATATTTT
CASSPQGGNTIYF
>TRBV28|TRBJ2-1|15|once|TRBD2
TGTGCCAGCAGTACGAGACTAGCGGGGCTCAATGAGCAGTTCTTC
CASSTRLAGLNEQFF
>TRBV28|TRBJ2-7|14|-|TRBD1
TGTGCCAGCAGGACCAGACAGGGAACCTACGAGCAGTACTTC
CASRTRQGTYEQYF
>TRBV5-1|TRBJ2-3|14|-|-
TGCGCCAGCAGCTTGACAGGGCCCCCAGATACGCAGTATTTT
CASSLTGPPDTQYF
>TRBV6-1|TRBJ2-7|15|-|TRBD2
TGTGCCAGCAGTGATCGGACTAGCACCTCCTACGAGCAGTACTTC
CASSDRTSTSYEQYF
>TRBV5-1|TRBJ2-7|16|-|TRBD2
TGCGCCAGCAGCTTGGGCGGGACTAGCTCGACCTACGAGCAGTACTTC
CASSLGGTSSTYEQYF
>TRBV7-3|TRBJ2-1|13|-|-
TGTGCCAGCAGCTTATCGGGAGACCATGAGCAGTTCTTC
CASSLSGDHEQFF